What follows are 25 T cell receptor beta chains derived from one specimen sequenced in a study of human T cells and chemical hapten exposure. Noted time point: patch test 2, 6 weeks after DPC sensitization. The sample's treatment: therapeutic diphenylcyclopropenone sensitization with weekly scalp DPC. TCRdb independently ran MiXCR on the RACE reads; one entry per CDR3 protein. The sample has fewer than 100,000 distinct CDR3 sequences, 7.5% to 10% seen once. The sequences come from whole blood, collected in connection with sensitization to the hapten diphenylcyclopropenone (DPC). These receptors all come from a woman aged 40 to 49 with alopecia areata. Some clones in this sample may be carry-over from other donors' samples.

The J gene is TRBJ2-5, the V gene TRBV12-3 or TRBV12-4; 7 bases are shared with TRBD2. The length of the CDR3 is 15 residues. With V trimmed by 6 bases and J by 2 bases, 9 bases remained unmatched. CDR3 residues: CASRWRGTSQETQYF. The CDR3 nucleotides are TGTGCCAGCAGGTGGCGGGGGACCTCACAAGAGACCCAGTACTTC.

This rearrangement joins TRBV28 to TRBJ2-1; TRBD1 or TRBD2 may be the D gene (5 bases each). The germline gives CDR1 MDHEN, CDR2 SYDVKM. V lost 7 bases and J 0 bases, leaving 16 bases between the germline ends. CDR3 length equals 16 residues. The CDR3 region is CASNYLGGDSYNEQFF. The CDR3, as DNA: TGTGCCAGCAACTACCTTGGGGGAGACTCCTACAATGAGCAGTTCTTC. Filled out from reference TRBV28 and TRBJ2-1, the complete variable domain reads DVKVTQSSRYLVKRTGEKVFLECVQDMDHENMFWYRQDPGLGLRLIYFSYDVKMKEKGDIPEGYSVSREKKERFSLILESASTNQTSMYLCASNYLGGDSYNEQFFGPGTRLTVL.

This clonotype came up a few times. This rearrangement joins TRBV12-3 or TRBV12-4 to TRBJ2-7; 7 positions match TRBD1. The CDR3 loop spans 15 amino acids. J gave up 1 base and V 2 bases, and 5 bases lay outside the gene matches. The DNA of the CDR3 is TGTGCCAGCAGTTTAAGGCAGGGGGTGTCCTACGAGCAGTACTTC. Translation: CASSLRQGVSYEQYF.

This clonotype appeared a few times. This chain connects TRBV30 to TRBJ2-7, with unresolved D. V shed 2 bases and J shed 3 bases, with 11 bases lying between them. The CDR3 is 13 amino acids. The germline V gene encodes CDR1 GTSNPN and CDR2 SVGIG (reference sequence). In DNA, the CDR3 is TGTGCCTGGAGTTCTGACCATCTCTACGAGCAGTACTTC. Encoded protein: CAWSSDHLYEQYF. Complete variable domain (other parts from reference TRBV30 and TRBJ2-7): SQTIHQWPATLVQPVGSPLSLECTVEGTSNPNLYWYRQAAGRGLQLLFYSVGIGQISSEVPQNLSASRPQDRQFILSSKKLLLSDSGFYLCAWSSDHLYEQYFGPGTRLTVT.

By share, this clonotype ranks as medium-sized. The chain has TRBV28 and TRBJ2-1, with D possibly TRBD2 on 6 matching bases. Germline V lookup: CDR1 MDHEN, CDR2 SYDVKM. The CDR3 extends over 13 amino acids. V was cut by 6 bases and J by 7 bases, with 13 bases left in between. CDR3 nucleotides: TGTGCCAGCAGCCGGGGACTCCTAAATGAGCAGTTCTTC. Its translation is CASSRGLLNEQFF. The full variable domain, with the rest looked up from reference TRBV28 and TRBJ2-1, is DVKVTQSSRYLVKRTGEKVFLECVQDMDHENMFWYRQDPGLGLRLIYFSYDVKMKEKGDIPEGYSVSREKKERFSLILESASTNQTSMYLCASSRGLLNEQFFGPGTRLTVL.

This chain connects TRBV12-3 or TRBV12-4 to TRBJ2-7; unclear D gene. This CDR3 spans 15 amino acids. The V end lost 6 bases, the J end lost 5 bases, and 20 bases lay between the germline ends. For the CDR3, the DNA is TGTGCCAGCAGACACACCATGGCCCCCGTAGACGAGCAGTACTTC. Its translation is CASRHTMAPVDEQYF.

This clonotype was counted at least ten times. The chain employs TRBV6-2 or TRBV6-3 and TRBJ2-1; maybe TRBD2 (6 bases). The CDR3 totals 16 residues. V shed 7 bases and J shed 8 bases, with 24 bases lying between them. Germline CDR1 is MNHEY and CDR2 is SVGEGT. In DNA, the CDR3 is TGTGCCAGCACTCGACTAGGCCGAGGGCGTTGGGATGAGCAGTTCTTC. Protein sequence: CASTRLGRGRWDEQFF.

This clonotype was observed a few times. V and J are TRBV5-1 and TRBJ1-5; D gene ambiguous. The V and J ends lost 3 bases and 3 bases respectively, with 10 bases between them. Per the germline V gene, CDR1 is SGHRS and CDR2 is YFSETQ. The CDR3 loop spans 14 amino acids. This CDR3 reads CASSSDGDNQPQHF. CDR3 DNA: TGCGCCAGCAGCTCTGACGGGGACAATCAGCCCCAGCATTTT.

This clonotype was detected ten times or more. V gene TRBV6-5 combines with J gene TRBJ1-6, with TRBD1 as a possible D gene (6 bases). Trimming took off 2 bases at V and 6 bases at J, with 11 bases between the two ends. Germline V gene data show CDR1 as MNHEY and CDR2 as SVGAGI. This CDR3 is 15 amino acids long. The CDR3 DNA follows: TGTGCCAGCAGTTACAGGGTGGGGGCTAATTCACCCCTCCACTTT. This encodes CASSYRVGANSPLHF.

This clonotype was observed many times. The gene calls are TRBV29-1 and TRBJ2-5; D remains ambiguous. V dropped 4 bases and J dropped 1 base, with 7 bases sitting between them. The CDR3 is 12 amino acids. Germline CDR1 SQVTM, CDR2 ANQGSEA. This chain's CDR3 is CSVGAVQETQYF. CDR3 DNA sequence: TGCAGCGTTGGGGCAGTCCAAGAGACCCAGTACTTC.

This clonotype was counted ten times or more. The V gene is TRBV6-2 or TRBV6-3, the J gene TRBJ1-5; D is ambiguous. The CDR3 consists of 14 residues. CDR1 is MNHEY, CDR2 SVGEGT, per germline. Trimming cost V 4 bases and J 0 bases, with 7 bases left between them. The CDR3 DNA reads TGTGCCAGCAGTTTTGGCAATAGCAATCAGCCCCAGCATTTT. Amino acid sequence: CASSFGNSNQPQHF.

A few counts support this clonotype. V gene TRBV4-3 combines with J gene TRBJ1-6; tentative D call: TRBD1 (5 bases). Germline V gene data show CDR1 as LGHNA and CDR2 as YSLEER. V dropped 3 bases and J dropped 6 bases, with 12 bases sitting between them. CDR3 size: 15 residues. The CDR3 nucleotides read TGCGCCAGCAGCCAGGCTTCGGGACCTAATTCACCCCTCCACTTT. Translated: CASSQASGPNSPLHF.

This clonotype has just a few counts. A junction boundary mismatches the germline segment, possibly from a read error. The chain carries TRBV7-7 and TRBJ2-7; tentatively, D is TRBD1 (5 bases). The CDR3 runs 14 residues. The germline gives CDR1 SSHAT, CDR2 FNYEAQ (reference sequence). CDR3 nucleotides: TGTGCTAGCAGCCCAAGACAGTTTTCCTACGAGCAGTACTTC. This gives the protein CASSPRQFSYEQYF. Full variable domain (outside the CDR3, taken from reference TRBV7-7 and TRBJ2-7): GAGVSQSPRYKVTKRGQDVTLRCDPISSHATLYWYQQALGQGPEFLTYFNYEAQPDKSGLPSDRFSAERPEGSISTLTIQRTEQRDSAMYRCASSPRQFSYEQYFGPGTRLTVT.

This clonotype was detected ten times or more. This chain uses TRBV7-2 with TRBJ2-3; D is perhaps TRBD2 (6 bases). This CDR3 has 16 residues. The V and J ends lost 4 bases and 4 bases respectively, with 18 bases between them. CDR1 is SGHTA, CDR2 FQGNSA, per germline. The CDR3 here is CASSSKGTLRADTQYF. As DNA, the CDR3 is TGTGCCAGCAGCTCGAAGGGGACTTTGCGTGCAGATACGCAGTATTTT.

This clonotype was found a few times. J is TRBJ1-2 and V is TRBV3-1, with 9 bases lining up with TRBD1. The length of the CDR3 is 14 residues. CDR1 and CDR2 from the germline V gene are LGHDT and YNNKEL (reference sequence). The J segment lost 8 bases and the V segment lost 4 bases, leaving 8 bases of the junction unmatched. The CDR3: CASSPRQGGGGYTF. DNA of the CDR3: TGTGCCAGCAGCCCCAGACAGGGGGGCGGCGGCTACACCTTC.

Many counts were recorded for this clonotype. CDR3 sequence reads: CASRGGLELGELFF. The CDR3 DNA reads TGTGCCAGCAGGGGAGGACTAGAGCTCGGGGAGCTGTTTTTT. This chain links TRBV12-3 or TRBV12-4 with TRBJ2-2; 7 bases are a match to TRBD2. Trimming took 6 bases from V and 7 from J; bases not matched to a gene: 8. The CDR3 loop spans 14 amino acids.

This clonotype was detected a few times. The J gene is TRBJ2-1, the V gene TRBV19; 9 bases align to TRBD2. This CDR3 is built from 15 residues. Trimming at V came to 3 bases and at J to 4 bases, leaving 4 bases not matched to a gene. CDR1 LNHDA and CDR2 SQIVND come from the germline V gene (reference sequence). The CDR3 loop reads CASSIVAGAYNEQFF. DNA of the CDR3: TGTGCCAGTAGTATCGTAGCGGGAGCATACAATGAGCAGTTCTTC.

This clonotype has ten or more counts. The J gene is TRBJ2-2, the V gene TRBV7-9; D possibly corresponds to TRBD1 (6 bases). Trimming stripped 7 bases from V and 1 base from J, with 13 bases between. CDR1 is SEHNR, CDR2 FQNEAQ, per germline (reference sequence). The CDR3 is 15 amino acids. The CDR3 sequence: CASILKQGNTGELFF. The CDR3 nucleotides read TGTGCCAGCATCCTAAAACAGGGGAACACCGGGGAGCTGTTTTTT.

The sample holds a few counts of this clonotype. This rearrangement joins TRBV7-8 to TRBJ1-5, with D maybe TRBD1 (5 bases). The germline CDR1 and CDR2 sequences are SGHVS and FQNEAQ. Trimming removed 6 bases at V and 7 bases at J, with 16 bases between. The CDR3 is made up of 14 amino acids. The CDR3 bases are TGTGCCAGCAGTCCCGGGACCCAGGGCCAGCCCCAGCATTTT. Translating gives CASSPGTQGQPQHF. Using reference TRBV7-8 and TRBJ1-5 for the parts outside the CDR3, the full variable domain is GAGVSQSPRYKVAKRGQDVALRCDPISGHVSLFWYQQALGQGPEFLTYFQNEAQLDKSGLPSDRFFAERPEGSVSTLKIQRTQQEDSAVYLCASSPGTQGQPQHFGDGTRLSIL.

The chain employs TRBV28 and TRBJ2-3, with D maybe TRBD2 (6 bases). Germline values: CDR1 MDHEN, CDR2 SYDVKM. CDR3 length: 16 amino acids. The V and J ends lost 4 bases and 2 bases respectively, with 16 bases between them. The DNA for the CDR3 is TGTGCCAGCAGTTCCAGGCTAGCGAGACTCACAGATACGCAGTATTTT. As protein: CASSSRLARLTDTQYF. Together with reference TRBV28 and TRBJ2-3, the CDR3 gives the full variable domain: DVKVTQSSRYLVKRTGEKVFLECVQDMDHENMFWYRQDPGLGLRLIYFSYDVKMKEKGDIPEGYSVSREKKERFSLILESASTNQTSMYLCASSSRLARLTDTQYFGPGTRLTVL.

The chain has TRBV4-3 and TRBJ2-1; the D gene is possibly TRBD1 (6 bases). CDR1 and CDR2 from the germline V gene are LGHNA and YSLEER. Trimming took 3 bases from V and 10 from J, leaving 22 bases between them. The CDR3 is made up of 16 amino acids. CDR3 protein: CASSQMTGWASGEQFF. Here the CDR3 DNA reads TGCGCCAGCAGCCAGATGACAGGATGGGCCTCAGGCGAGCAGTTCTTC.

This clonotype has ten or more counts. The chain uses TRBV18 and TRBJ1-3; D is uncertain. Germline V gene data show CDR1 as KGHSH and CDR2 as LQKENI. This CDR3 is 16 amino acids long. Trimming left V 3 bases short and J 0 bases short, with 12 bases between. The CDR3 sequence: CASSPLGRSSGNTIYF. DNA for the CDR3: TGTGCCAGCTCACCGCTCGGCCGGAGCTCTGGAAACACCATATATTTT.

The rearrangement uses TRBV29-1 and TRBJ2-1; 12 bases align to TRBD2. With 4 bases clipped from V and 7 bases from J, the junction kept 2 bases outside the gene matches. Looked up from germline, CDR1 is SQVTM and CDR2 is ANQGSEA. The CDR3 covers 13 residues. CDR3 residues: CSVVGLAGNEQFF. DNA of the CDR3: TGCAGCGTTGTTGGACTAGCGGGAAATGAGCAGTTCTTC.

This clonotype showed up just a few times. The V and J genes are TRBV6-2 or TRBV6-3 and TRBJ1-4, with 9 bases lining up with TRBD1. The CDR3 is 16 residues long. J lost 5 bases, V lost 7 bases, and 11 bases had no gene match. Germline CDR1 MNHEY, CDR2 SVGEGT. CDR3 bases: TGTGCCAGCAACCGTCCCGGGACAGGGCAGAATGAAAAACTGTTTTTT. It specifies CASNRPGTGQNEKLFF.

This clonotype has only a few counts. This chain uses TRBV6-5 with TRBJ2-7, with 9 positions matching TRBD1. The CDR3 has 13 residues. The junction had 9 bases not matched to a gene; V was cut back by 5 bases and J by 10 bases. The germline CDR1 and CDR2 sequences are MNHEY and SVGAGI. This chain's CDR3 is CASSPRDRATQYF. The CDR3 DNA is TGTGCCAGCAGTCCCCGGGACAGGGCTACACAGTACTTC.